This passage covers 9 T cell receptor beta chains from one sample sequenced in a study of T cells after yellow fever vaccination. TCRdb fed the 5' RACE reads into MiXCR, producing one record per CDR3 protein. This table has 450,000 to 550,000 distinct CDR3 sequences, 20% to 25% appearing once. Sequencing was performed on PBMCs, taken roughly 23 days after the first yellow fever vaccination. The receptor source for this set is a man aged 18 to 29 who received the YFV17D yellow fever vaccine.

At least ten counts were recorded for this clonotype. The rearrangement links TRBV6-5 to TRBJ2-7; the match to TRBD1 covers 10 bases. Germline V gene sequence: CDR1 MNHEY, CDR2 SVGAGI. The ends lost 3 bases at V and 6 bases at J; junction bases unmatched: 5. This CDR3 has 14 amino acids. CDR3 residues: CASSYGTGALEQYF. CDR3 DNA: TGTGCCAGCAGTTATGGGACAGGGGCCCTCGAGCAGTACTTC.

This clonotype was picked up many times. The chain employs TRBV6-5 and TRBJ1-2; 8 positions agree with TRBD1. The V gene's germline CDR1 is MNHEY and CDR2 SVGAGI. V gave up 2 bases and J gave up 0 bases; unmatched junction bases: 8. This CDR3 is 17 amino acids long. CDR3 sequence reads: CASSYKRDRQANYGYTF. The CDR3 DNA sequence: TGTGCCAGCAGTTACAAAAGGGACAGGCAAGCTAACTATGGCTACACCTTC.

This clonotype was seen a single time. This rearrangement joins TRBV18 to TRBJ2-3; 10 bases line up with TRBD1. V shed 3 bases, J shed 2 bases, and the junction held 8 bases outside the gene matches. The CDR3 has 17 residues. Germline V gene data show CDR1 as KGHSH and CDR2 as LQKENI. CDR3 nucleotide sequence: TGTGCCAGCTCACCCCTGGCCGGGACAGGGGCCACAGATACGCAGTATTTT. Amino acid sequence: CASSPLAGTGATDTQYF.

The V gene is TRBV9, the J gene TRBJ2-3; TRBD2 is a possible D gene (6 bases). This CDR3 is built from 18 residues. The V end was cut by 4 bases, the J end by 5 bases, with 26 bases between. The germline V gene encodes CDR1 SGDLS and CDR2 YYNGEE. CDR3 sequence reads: CASSPALTSGEIVDTQYF. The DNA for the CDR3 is TGTGCCAGCAGCCCCGCCCTCACCTCGGGGGAAATTGTAGATACGCAGTATTTT.

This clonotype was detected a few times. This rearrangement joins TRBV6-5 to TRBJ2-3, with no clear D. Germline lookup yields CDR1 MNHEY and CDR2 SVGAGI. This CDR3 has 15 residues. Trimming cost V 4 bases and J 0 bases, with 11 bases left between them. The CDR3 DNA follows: TGTGCCAGCAGTTCTCCGGCGGCTAGCACAGATACGCAGTATTTT. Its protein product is CASSSPAASTDTQYF.

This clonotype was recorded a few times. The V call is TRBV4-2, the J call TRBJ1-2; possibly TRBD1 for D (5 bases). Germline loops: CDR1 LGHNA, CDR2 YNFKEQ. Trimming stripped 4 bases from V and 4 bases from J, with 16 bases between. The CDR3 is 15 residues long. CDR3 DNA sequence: TGTGCCAGCAGCCCTTTCGAATCGGGGCCCTATGGCTACACCTTC. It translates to CASSPFESGPYGYTF.

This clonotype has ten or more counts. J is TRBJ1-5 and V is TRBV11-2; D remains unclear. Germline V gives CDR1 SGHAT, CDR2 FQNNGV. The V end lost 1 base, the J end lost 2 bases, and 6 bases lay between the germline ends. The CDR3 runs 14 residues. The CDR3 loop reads CASSLVSGNQPQHF. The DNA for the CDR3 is TGTGCCAGCAGCTTAGTCTCTGGCAATCAGCCCCAGCATTTT. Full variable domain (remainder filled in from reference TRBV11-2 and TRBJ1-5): EAGVAQSPRYKIIEKRQSVAFWCNPISGHATLYWYQQILGQGPKLLIQFQNNGVVDDSQLPKDRFSAERLKGVDSTLKIQPAKLEDSAVYLCASSLVSGNQPQHFGDGTRLSIL.

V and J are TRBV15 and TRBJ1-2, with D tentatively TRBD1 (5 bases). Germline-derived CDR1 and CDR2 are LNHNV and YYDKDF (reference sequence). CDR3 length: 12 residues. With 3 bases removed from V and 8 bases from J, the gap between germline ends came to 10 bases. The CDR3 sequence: CATSSQGGGYTF. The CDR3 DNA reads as TGTGCCACCAGCAGTCAGGGAGGCGGCTACACCTTC. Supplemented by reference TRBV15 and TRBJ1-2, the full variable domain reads DAMVIQNPRYQVTQFGKPVTLSCSQTLNHNVMYWYQQKSSQAPKLLFHYYDKDFNNEADTPDNFQSRRPNTSFCFLDIRSPGLGDTAMYLCATSSQGGGYTFGSGTRLTVV.

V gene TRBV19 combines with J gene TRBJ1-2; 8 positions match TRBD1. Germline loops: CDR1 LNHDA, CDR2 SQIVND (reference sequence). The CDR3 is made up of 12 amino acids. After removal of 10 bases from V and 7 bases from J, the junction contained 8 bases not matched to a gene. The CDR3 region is CATRKDRAGYTF. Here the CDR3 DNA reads TGTGCCACCCGAAAGGACAGGGCTGGCTACACCTTC.